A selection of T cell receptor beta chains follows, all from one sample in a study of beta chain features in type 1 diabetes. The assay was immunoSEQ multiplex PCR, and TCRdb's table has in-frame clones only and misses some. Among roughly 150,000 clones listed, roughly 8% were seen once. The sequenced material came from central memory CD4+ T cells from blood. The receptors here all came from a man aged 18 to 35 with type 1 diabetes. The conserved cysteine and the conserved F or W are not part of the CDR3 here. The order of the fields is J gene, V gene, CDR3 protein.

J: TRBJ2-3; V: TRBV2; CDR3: ASSDRPLLAGGTDTQY
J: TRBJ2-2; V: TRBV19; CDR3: ASSIAGSNTGELF
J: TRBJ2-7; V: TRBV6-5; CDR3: ASSRSAMTREQY
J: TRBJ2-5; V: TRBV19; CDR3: ASRLAGQETQY
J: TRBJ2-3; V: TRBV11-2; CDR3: ASSTGTSGRAVSTDTQY
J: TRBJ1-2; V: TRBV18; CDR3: ASSRIGQGNYGYT
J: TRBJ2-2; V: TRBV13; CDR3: ASSEGGGPNTGELF
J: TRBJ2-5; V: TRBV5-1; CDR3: ASSPIALQETQY
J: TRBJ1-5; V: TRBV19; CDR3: ASSMRTGRNQPQH
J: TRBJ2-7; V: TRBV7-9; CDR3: ASSLRDGTLYEQY
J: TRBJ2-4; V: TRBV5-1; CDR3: ASSLDGLAKNIQY